The 19 T cell receptor beta chains listed next were all sequenced from one sample in a study of blood T cell repertoires in COVID-19 (dated by TCRdb to 2020 to 2021). The library relied on the immunoSEQ multiplex PCR assay. The immuneACCESS repertoire file appears here via TCRdb, limited to in-frame rearrangements. These files lack a portion of the clones; in checked studies, under half of the deficit traces to unresolved V genes, and the cause of the others is not known. This sample comprises over 90,000 clones, roughly nine tenths of them detected only once. The ten largest account for 3% to 3.5% of the sample. Sequenced material: peripheral blood. These receptors originate from a man aged 50 to 59 in a cohort sampled during active COVID-19.

The chain combines TRBV6-5 with TRBJ1-2; 9 positions match TRBD1. V trimming: 6 bases; J trimming: 6 bases; junction bases outside the gene matches: 8. CDR3 size: 14 residues. Germline V gene sequence: CDR1 MNHEY, CDR2 SVGAGI. The CDR3 DNA reads TGTGCCAGCAGGGAGGGGACAGGGCTGAATGGCTACACCTTC. This translates into CASREGTGLNGYTF.

This clone has just one count. The V gene is TRBV3-1 (or the pseudogene TRBV3-2), the J gene TRBJ1-6; D is unresolved. The V end lost 3 bases, the J end lost 7 bases, and 13 bases lay between the germline ends. From germline, CDR1 is LGHDT and CDR2 YNNKEL (reference sequence). The CDR3 is 15 amino acids. CDR3 nucleotides: TGTGCCAGCAGCCACGAACAGATCTTAAATTCACCCCTCCACTTT. Encoded protein: CASSHEQILNSPLHF.

The chain has TRBV6-6 and TRBJ1-1; D remains ambiguous. Germline CDR1 is MNHNY and CDR2 is SVGAGI (reference sequence). Trimming took 4 bases from V and 8 from J, leaving 11 bases between them. This CDR3 region has 12 residues. In DNA form, the CDR3 reads TGTGCCAGCAGTTCATCAGGTAGGGAAGCTTTCTTT. It specifies CASSSSGREAFF.

The chain joins TRBV18 to TRBJ2-1; possibly TRBD1 for D (6 bases). The CDR3 length is 12 residues. Germline loops: CDR1 KGHSH, CDR2 LQKENI. Trimming left V 2 bases short and J 10 bases short, with 9 bases between. The CDR3 is CASSPLRGEQFF. CDR3 nucleotide sequence: TGTGCCAGCTCACCATTGAGGGGGGAGCAGTTCTTC.

The chain has TRBV5-6 and TRBJ1-2, with D possibly TRBD1 on 5 matching bases. V was trimmed by 2 bases and J by 3 bases, leaving 11 bases between them. Germline CDR1 reads SGHDT; CDR2 reads YYEEEE. This CDR3 is 14 amino acids long. The CDR3 nucleotides read TGTGCCAGCAGCTTCACAGGCAAGGACTATGGCTACACCTTC. Translation gives CASSFTGKDYGYTF.

The CDR3 loop is CATSDSETGVEQPQHF. In nucleotides, the CDR3 is TGTGCCACCAGTGATTCAGAGACAGGGGTGGAACAGCCCCAGCATTTT. The chain has TRBV24-1 and TRBJ1-5; 8 nucleotides line up with TRBD1. CDR1 and CDR2 from the germline V gene are KGHDR and SFDVKD. The CDR3 consists of 16 residues. After removal of 2 bases from V and 7 bases from J, the junction contained 9 bases not matched to a gene.

CDR3 loop: CASSPGRGGGGADTQYF. For the CDR3, the DNA is TGTGCCAGCAGCCCCGGGCGTGGCGGGGGAGGGGCAGATACGCAGTATTTT. The J gene is TRBJ2-3, the V gene TRBV4-2, with 7 bases matching TRBD2. The J segment lost 4 bases and the V segment lost 4 bases, leaving 14 bases of the junction unmatched. Germline assignment: CDR1 LGHNA and CDR2 YNFKEQ. The CDR3 length is 17 residues.

This chain links TRBV24-1 with TRBJ2-5; a possible D gene is TRBD2 (6 bases). The V gene lost 1 base and the J gene lost 5 bases, with 13 bases spanning the gap. Germline CDR1 is KGHDR and CDR2 is SFDVKD. There are 15 residues in the CDR3. The CDR3 loop reads CATSDFGQGGETQYF. Written as DNA, the CDR3 is TGTGCCACCAGTGATTTTGGGCAAGGAGGGGAGACCCAGTACTTC.

The CDR3: CASNPEGQLNEKLFF. In DNA form, the CDR3 reads TGCGCCAGCAACCCTGAGGGACAGTTAAATGAAAAACTGTTTTTT. This chain uses TRBV4-1 with TRBJ1-4, with 7 positions matching TRBD1. Losses at the gene ends were 7 bases for V and 5 bases for J; bases not matched to a gene: 10. CDR1 and CDR2 from the germline V gene are MGHRA and YSYEKL. This CDR3 region has 15 residues.

The chain uses TRBV3-1 (or the pseudogene TRBV3-2) and TRBJ2-2; 9 positions match TRBD1. CDR3 size: 14 residues. J lost 5 bases, V lost 6 bases, and 4 bases had no gene match. CDR1 and CDR2 (germline): LGHDT, YNNKEL (reference sequence). CDR3 DNA sequence: TGTGCCAGCAGTTGGGACAGGGTGACCGGGGAGCTGTTTTTT. Translation gives CASSWDRVTGELFF.

The chain links TRBV28 to TRBJ2-7; 10 bases map to TRBD1. Germline trimming cut 6 bases from V and 3 bases from J; bases unmatched to any gene: 8. This CDR3 is built from 15 residues. Looked up from germline, CDR1 is MDHEN and CDR2 is SYDVKM. The CDR3 coding sequence is TGTGCCAGCAGCGATGCCGGGACAGGGGACTACGAGCAGTACGTC. It codes for CASSDAGTGDYEQYV.

The chain carries TRBV5-1 and TRBJ2-3; 8 bases match TRBD1. V was clipped by 4 bases and J by 0 bases; unmatched bases: 4. CDR3 length: 15 amino acids. Germline V gives CDR1 SGHRS, CDR2 YFSETQ. The CDR3 DNA follows: TGCGCCAGCAGCCTAGGACAGGGAAGCACAGATACGCAGTATTTT. Amino acids: CASSLGQGSTDTQYF.

The chain employs TRBV5-1 and TRBJ2-1, with no clear D. Trimming cost V 1 base and J 14 bases, with 13 bases left between them. Germline CDR1 SGHRS, CDR2 YFSETQ. The CDR3 loop spans 12 amino acids. The CDR3 nucleotides are TGCGCCAGCAGCTTGATTCGAGGCGGTGAGTTCTTC. Translation: CASSLIRGGEFF.

The V call is TRBV6-1, the J call TRBJ1-2, with 8 nucleotides matching TRBD1. The CDR3 consists of 16 residues. The V gene's germline CDR1 is MNHNS and CDR2 SASEGT. The trim removed 2 bases at V and 6 bases at J, leaving 11 bases unmatched. CDR3 nucleotides: TGTGCCAGCAGTGAATTCCCCGACAGGGGAGTAGATGGCTACACCTTC. This codes for CASSEFPDRGVDGYTF.

This rearrangement joins TRBV5-4 to TRBJ1-1; tentatively, D is TRBD1 (5 bases). Germline V gene sequence: CDR1 SGHNT, CDR2 YYREEE (reference sequence). Deletions cut 6 bases from V and 1 base from J, with 10 bases between. This CDR3 contains 13 residues. CDR3 coding DNA: TGTGCCAGCACCTCGGGGGAGAACACTGAAGCTTTCTTT. This translates into CASTSGENTEAFF.

The J gene is TRBJ2-3, the V gene TRBV28; perhaps TRBD2 as D (5 bases). The germline gives CDR1 MDHEN, CDR2 SYDVKM. There are 14 residues in the CDR3. Trimming shortened V by 1 base and J by 8 bases, and 13 bases separated the two germline ends. The CDR3 DNA follows: TGTGCCAGCAGTTTATCCGGGGATCGGGGTACGCAGTATTTT. Translation gives CASSLSGDRGTQYF.

The chain links TRBV19 to TRBJ1-2; D not resolved. V was trimmed by 8 bases and J by 4 bases, leaving 17 bases between them. There are 14 residues in the CDR3. Per germline, CDR1 LNHDA and CDR2 SQIVND (reference sequence). DNA for the CDR3: TGTGCCAGTTCGCAATGGGAGGGCCCCTATGGCTACACCTTC. Translating it yields CASSQWEGPYGYTF.

V is TRBV7-3 and J is TRBJ1-2; 9 positions match TRBD1. Per the germline V gene, CDR1 is SGHTA and CDR2 is FQGTGA. The CDR3 has 13 residues. The V segment lost 7 bases and the J segment 6 bases; nucleotides outside the gene matches: 6. The CDR3 DNA reads as TGTGCCAGCAACAGGGGGCTTCCAGATGGCTACACCTTC. Encoded protein: CASNRGLPDGYTF.

V usage is TRBV3-1 (or the pseudogene TRBV3-2) and J usage is TRBJ2-7; TRBD2 matches 8 bases. The CDR3 runs to 12 residues. Germline CDR1 LGHDT, CDR2 YNNKEL (reference sequence). With 3 bases clipped from V and 7 bases from J, the junction kept 2 bases outside the gene matches. In DNA, the CDR3 is TGTGCCAGCAGCCACGGGGGGGGTGAGCAGTACTTC. This encodes CASSHGGGEQYF.